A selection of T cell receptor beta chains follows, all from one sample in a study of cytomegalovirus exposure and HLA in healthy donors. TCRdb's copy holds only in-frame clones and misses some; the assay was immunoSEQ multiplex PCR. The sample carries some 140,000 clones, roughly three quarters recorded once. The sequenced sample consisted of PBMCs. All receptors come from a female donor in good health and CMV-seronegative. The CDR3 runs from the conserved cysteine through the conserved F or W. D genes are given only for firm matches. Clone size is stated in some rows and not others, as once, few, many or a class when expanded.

CDR3 protein: CASRPGLNTDTQYF; CDR3 DNA: TGTGCCAGCAGGCCGGGACTTAACACAGATACGCAGTATTTT; J gene: TRBJ2-3; V gene: TRBV7-9; clone size: -; D gene: -
CDR3 protein: CASSKGQGRQETQYF; CDR3 DNA: TGCGCCAGCAGCAAAGGACAGGGGCGCCAAGAGACCCAGTACTTC; J gene: TRBJ2-5; V gene: TRBV5-1; clone size: few; D gene: TRBD1
CDR3 protein: CASSFPGIAGGRTGELFF; CDR3 DNA: TGTGCCAGCAGCTTCCCCGGGATAGCGGGGGGACGCACCGGGGAGCTGTTTTTT; J gene: TRBJ2-2; V gene: TRBV7-9; clone size: -; D gene: TRBD2
CDR3 protein: CASSLLSPSGTEQYF; CDR3 DNA: TGTGCCAGCAGCTTATTATCCCCTAGCGGGACCGAGCAGTACTTC; J gene: TRBJ2-7; V gene: TRBV5-6; clone size: -; D gene: TRBD2
CDR3 protein: CASSPVGGEQFF; CDR3 DNA: TGCGCCAGCAGTCCCGTAGGGGGTGAGCAGTTCTTC; J gene: TRBJ2-1; V gene: TRBV5-1; clone size: -; D gene: -
CDR3 protein: CASSLQSGEETQYF; CDR3 DNA: TGTGCCAGCAGCTTACAGTCGGGTGAAGAGACCCAGTACTTC; J gene: TRBJ2-5; V gene: TRBV7-2; clone size: -; D gene: -
CDR3 protein: CASSLGEGNSPLHF; CDR3 DNA: TGTGCCAGCAGCTTAGGGGAGGGGAATTCACCCCTCCACTTT; J gene: TRBJ1-6; V gene: TRBV7-8; clone size: -; D gene: -
CDR3 protein: CASSQGLAASYEQYF; CDR3 DNA: TGCGCCAGCAGCCAAGGACTAGCGGCTTCCTACGAGCAGTACTTC; J gene: TRBJ2-7; V gene: TRBV4-1; clone size: few; D gene: TRBD2
CDR3 protein: CASRKEAGANVLTF; CDR3 DNA: TGTGCCTCTAGGAAGGAAGCTGGGGCCAACGTCCTGACTTTC; J gene: TRBJ2-6; V gene: TRBV19; clone size: many; D gene: -
CDR3 protein: CASSNQEGIPGGALHF; CDR3 DNA: TGTGCCAGCAGCAATCAGGAAGGCATACCGGGAGGGGCCCTCCACTTT; J gene: TRBJ1-6; V gene: TRBV21-1; clone size: -; D gene: -
CDR3 protein: CASTGQALRTDTQYF; CDR3 DNA: TGCGCCAGCACCGGACAGGCCCTTCGCACAGATACGCAGTATTTT; J gene: TRBJ2-3; V gene: TRBV5-1; clone size: -; D gene: TRBD1
CDR3 protein: CASSSHPGQFSYEQYF; CDR3 DNA: TGTGCCAGCAGTTCCCACCCCGGACAGTTCTCCTACGAGCAGTACTTC; J gene: TRBJ2-7; V gene: TRBV27; clone size: few; D gene: -
CDR3 protein: CASSPGTGGEWLFF; CDR3 DNA: TGCGCCAGCAGCCCCGGGACAGGGGGCGAGTGGCTGTTTTTT; J gene: TRBJ1-4; V gene: TRBV4-3; clone size: -; D gene: TRBD1
CDR3 protein: CAISDGTGNRGNYGYTF; CDR3 DNA: TGTGCCATCAGTGACGGGACAGGGAATAGGGGTAACTATGGCTACACCTTC; J gene: TRBJ1-2; V gene: TRBV10-3; clone size: -; D gene: TRBD1
CDR3 protein: CASTPGGTLYQETQYF; CDR3 DNA: TGTGCCAGCACCCCGGGGGGGACGTTGTACCAAGAGACCCAGTACTTC; J gene: TRBJ2-5; V gene: TRBV7-2; clone size: -; D gene: TRBD2
CDR3 protein: CASSSGYTGELFF; CDR3 DNA: TGTGCCAGCAGCTCAGGGTACACCGGGGAGCTGTTTTTT; J gene: TRBJ2-2; V gene: TRBV7-2; clone size: -; D gene: -
CDR3 protein: CASSLGLLGSNTEAFF; CDR3 DNA: TGTGCCAGCAGCTTGGGGTTACTAGGGTCGAACACTGAAGCTTTCTTT; J gene: TRBJ1-1; V gene: TRBV5-6; clone size: -; D gene: -
CDR3 protein: CASSLDLNPRAEAFF; CDR3 DNA: TGCGCCAGCAGCCTGGATCTCAACCCCCGGGCTGAAGCTTTCTTT; J gene: TRBJ1-1; V gene: TRBV4-3; clone size: -; D gene: -
CDR3 protein: CASSFLAGSHNEQFF; CDR3 DNA: TGTGCCAGCAGCTTCTTAGCGGGGAGCCACAATGAGCAGTTCTTC; J gene: TRBJ2-1; V gene: TRBV5-6; clone size: -; D gene: TRBD2
CDR3 protein: CASRLAGGATGELFF; CDR3 DNA: TGCGCCAGCCGACTAGCGGGAGGGGCAACCGGGGAGCTGTTTTTT; J gene: TRBJ2-2; V gene: TRBV5-1; clone size: -; D gene: TRBD2
CDR3 protein: CASSPLTGIGYEQYF; CDR3 DNA: TGCGCCAGCAGCCCCCTAACAGGGATAGGTTACGAGCAGTACTTC; J gene: TRBJ2-7; V gene: TRBV4-3; clone size: few; D gene: -
CDR3 protein: CASSLEGSHSGGTDTQYF; CDR3 DNA: TGCGCCAGCAGCTTGGAAGGTAGCCATAGCGGTGGCACAGATACGCAGTATTTT; J gene: TRBJ2-3; V gene: TRBV5-1; clone size: -; D gene: -
CDR3 protein: CATSPRTGEGEKLFF; CDR3 DNA: TGTGCCACCAGCCCCAGGACAGGGGAAGGTGAAAAACTGTTTTTT; J gene: TRBJ1-4; V gene: TRBV15; clone size: -; D gene: TRBD1
CDR3 protein: CASSLAGPTEAFF; CDR3 DNA: TGTGCCAGCAGCTTAGCGGGGCCCACTGAAGCTTTCTTT; J gene: TRBJ1-1; V gene: TRBV27; clone size: -; D gene: -
CDR3 protein: CSAGFRNEQFF; CDR3 DNA: TGCAGCGCAGGGTTTCGCAATGAGCAGTTCTTC; J gene: TRBJ2-1; V gene: TRBV20-1; clone size: -; D gene: -
CDR3 protein: CASIPGGPLHF; CDR3 DNA: TGTGCCAGCATCCCTGGAGGGCCCCTCCACTTT; J gene: TRBJ1-6; V gene: TRBV27; clone size: few; D gene: -
CDR3 protein: CASSEAQGLGNEQFF; CDR3 DNA: TGTGCCAGCAGTGAAGCCCAGGGTCTAGGTAATGAGCAGTTCTTC; J gene: TRBJ2-1; V gene: TRBV6-1; clone size: -; D gene: -
CDR3 protein: CASSTRQEGTEAFF; CDR3 DNA: TGTGCCAGTAGTACCCGACAGGAAGGCACTGAAGCTTTCTTT; J gene: TRBJ1-1; V gene: TRBV19; clone size: -; D gene: -
CDR3 protein: CASSLTGVGNTIYF; CDR3 DNA: TGTGCCAGCAGCCTGACAGGGGTCGGAAACACCATATATTTT; J gene: TRBJ1-3; V gene: TRBV7-9; clone size: few; D gene: TRBD1
CDR3 protein: CASSFLGARGYTF; CDR3 DNA: TGCGCCAGCAGCTTTTTGGGGGCTAGGGGCTACACCTTC; J gene: TRBJ1-2; V gene: TRBV5-1; clone size: -; D gene: -
CDR3 protein: CASRTGVAGADTQYF; CDR3 DNA: TGCGCCAGCAGGACGGGGGTGGCGGGCGCAGATACGCAGTATTTT; J gene: TRBJ2-3; V gene: TRBV5-1; clone size: -; D gene: -
CDR3 protein: CASSQPRQGWGSPLHF; CDR3 DNA: TGCGCCAGCAGCCAACCCAGACAGGGCTGGGGTTCACCCCTCCACTTT; J gene: TRBJ1-6; V gene: TRBV4-1; clone size: -; D gene: TRBD1
CDR3 protein: CASSEQGRGSEQYF; CDR3 DNA: TGTGCCAGCAGTGAACAGGGCCGGGGGAGCGAGCAGTACTTC; J gene: TRBJ2-7; V gene: TRBV25-1; clone size: -; D gene: -
CDR3 protein: CASSQRDRGNEKLFF; CDR3 DNA: TGCGCCAGCAGCCAGCGGGACAGGGGGAATGAAAAACTGTTTTTT; J gene: TRBJ1-4; V gene: TRBV4-1; clone size: -; D gene: TRBD1
CDR3 protein: CASSSGTGSPEAFF; CDR3 DNA: TGTGCCAGCTCGTCCGGGACAGGGTCTCCTGAAGCTTTCTTT; J gene: TRBJ1-1; V gene: TRBV18; clone size: once; D gene: TRBD1
CDR3 protein: CASSQPGQGRTEAFF; CDR3 DNA: TGTGCCAGCAGTCAGCCGGGACAGGGGAGGACTGAAGCTTTCTTT; J gene: TRBJ1-1; V gene: TRBV7-8; clone size: -; D gene: TRBD1
CDR3 protein: CASSEGSRGYGYTF; CDR3 DNA: TGTGCCAGCAGTGAAGGTTCCAGGGGCTATGGCTACACCTTC; J gene: TRBJ1-2; V gene: TRBV2; clone size: -; D gene: -
CDR3 protein: CASSLDHRGSSYNEQFF; CDR3 DNA: TGTGCCAGCAGCTTAGATCATCGGGGAAGCTCCTACAATGAGCAGTTCTTC; J gene: TRBJ2-1; V gene: TRBV11-2; clone size: -; D gene: -
CDR3 protein: CASSLEGTGPKNIQYF; CDR3 DNA: TGTGCCAGCAGCTTGGAGGGAACAGGACCAAAAAACATTCAGTACTTC; J gene: TRBJ2-4; V gene: TRBV5-4; clone size: few; D gene: -
CDR3 protein: CASSSEKPYGYTF; CDR3 DNA: TGTGCCAGTAGTTCCGAGAAGCCCTATGGCTACACCTTC; J gene: TRBJ1-2; V gene: TRBV19; clone size: few; D gene: -
CDR3 protein: CAWSEQAHQPQHF; CDR3 DNA: TGTGCCTGGAGTGAACAGGCACATCAGCCCCAGCATTTT; J gene: TRBJ1-5; V gene: TRBV30; clone size: -; D gene: -
CDR3 protein: CASRTGEKLFF; CDR3 DNA: TGTGCCAGCAGAACGGGGGAAAAACTGTTTTTT; J gene: TRBJ1-4; V gene: TRBV2; clone size: few; D gene: -
CDR3 protein: CASSLAWGGPYEQYF; CDR3 DNA: TGCGCCAGCAGCCTGGCCTGGGGCGGCCCCTACGAGCAGTACTTC; J gene: TRBJ2-7; V gene: TRBV4-3; clone size: -; D gene: -
CDR3 protein: CASSPDRCRYTF; CDR3 DNA: TGTGCCAGCAGCCCCGACAGGTGTCGCTACACCTTC; J gene: TRBJ1-2; V gene: TRBV5-6; clone size: -; D gene: -
CDR3 protein: CAWSLLLSTGANVLTF; CDR3 DNA: TGTGCCTGGAGCCTACTCCTATCCACTGGGGCCAACGTCCTGACTTTC; J gene: TRBJ2-6; V gene: TRBV30; clone size: -; D gene: -
CDR3 protein: CASSSVGRLSSYNEQFF; CDR3 DNA: TGTGCCAGCAGCTCAGTGGGGCGGTTAAGCTCCTACAATGAGCAGTTCTTC; J gene: TRBJ2-1; V gene: TRBV11-3; clone size: -; D gene: -
CDR3 protein: CAWSVGETGIQYF; CDR3 DNA: TGTGCCTGGAGTGTCGGGGAGACGGGCATTCAGTACTTC; J gene: TRBJ2-4; V gene: TRBV30; clone size: -; D gene: -
CDR3 protein: CATSGGQAGYTF; CDR3 DNA: TGTGCCACCAGCGGGGGACAGGCTGGCTACACCTTC; J gene: TRBJ1-2; V gene: TRBV15; clone size: -; D gene: TRBD1
CDR3 protein: CASSLDTGTRAFF; CDR3 DNA: TGTGCCAGCAGCTTAGATACAGGGACCAGAGCTTTCTTT; J gene: TRBJ1-1; V gene: TRBV11-3; clone size: -; D gene: -
CDR3 protein: CASSSASGGARTGELFF; CDR3 DNA: TGTGCCAGCAGCTCAGCCAGCGGGGGGGCAAGGACCGGGGAGCTGTTTTTT; J gene: TRBJ2-2; V gene: TRBV7-3; clone size: -; D gene: TRBD2
CDR3 protein: CASSLAGSKQYF; CDR3 DNA: TGTGCCAGCAGCTTAGCCGGGTCCAAGCAGTACTTC; J gene: TRBJ2-7; V gene: TRBV7-2; clone size: -; D gene: -
CDR3 protein: CASSLVIGTSGTQTGELFF; CDR3 DNA: TGTGCCAGCAGCTTAGTAATTGGGACTAGCGGGACTCAGACCGGGGAGCTGTTTTTT; J gene: TRBJ2-2; V gene: TRBV7-2; clone size: -; D gene: TRBD2
CDR3 protein: CAWSYESPYEQYF; CDR3 DNA: TGTGCCTGGAGTTACGAGAGTCCCTACGAGCAGTACTTC; J gene: TRBJ2-7; V gene: TRBV30; clone size: -; D gene: -